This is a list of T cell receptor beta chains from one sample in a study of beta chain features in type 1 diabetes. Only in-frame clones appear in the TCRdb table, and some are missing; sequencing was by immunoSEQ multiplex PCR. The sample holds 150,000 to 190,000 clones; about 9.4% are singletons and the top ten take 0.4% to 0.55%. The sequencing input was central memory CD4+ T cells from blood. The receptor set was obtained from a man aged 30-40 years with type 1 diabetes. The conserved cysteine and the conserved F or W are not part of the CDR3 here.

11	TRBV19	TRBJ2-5	ASSGTFKETQY
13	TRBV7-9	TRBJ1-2	ASSMGTGVNYGYT
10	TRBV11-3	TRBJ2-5	ASSRAGETQY
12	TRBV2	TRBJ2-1	ASSAGTEQTQQF
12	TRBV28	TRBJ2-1	ASSFWQEYNEQF
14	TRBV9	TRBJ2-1	ASSPQGSGSYNEQF
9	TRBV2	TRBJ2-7	ASSAAYEQY
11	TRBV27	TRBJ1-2	ASRYTGSYGYT
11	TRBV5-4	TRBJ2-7	ASSLTREAAVD
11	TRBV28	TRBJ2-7	ASTRGHVYEQY
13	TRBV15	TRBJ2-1	ATLMQGRSYNEQF
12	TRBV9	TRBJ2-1	ASSVAPFDNEQF
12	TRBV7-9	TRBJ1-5	ASSLARDEQPQH
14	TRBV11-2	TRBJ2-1	ASSLATAGSYNEQF
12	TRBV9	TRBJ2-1	ASSPQRRVNEQF
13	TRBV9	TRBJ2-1	ASSLAVNSYNEQF
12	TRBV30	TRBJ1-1	AWSWTAGVTEAF
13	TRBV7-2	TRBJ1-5	ASSFGQGLRQPQH
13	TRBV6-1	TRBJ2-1	ASSLLAGSYNEQF
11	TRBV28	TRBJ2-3	ASSKTGKETQY
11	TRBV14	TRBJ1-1	ASSLQGNTEAF
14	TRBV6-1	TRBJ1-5	ASSARRTGSNQPQH
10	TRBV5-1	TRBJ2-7	ASSSPGNEQY
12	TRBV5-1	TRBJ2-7	ASSPHRGSYEQY
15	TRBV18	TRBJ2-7	ASSRLEPAGGPSEQY
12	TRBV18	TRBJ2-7	ASSPQGFGNEQY
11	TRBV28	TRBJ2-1	ASQEAIYNEQF
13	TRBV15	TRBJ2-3	ATSRKTAGTDTQY
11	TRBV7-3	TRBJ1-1	ASSFSPHTEAF